One sample yielded the 27 T cell receptor beta chains listed below, sequenced in a study of response to subunit inactivated influenza vaccine. Each CDR3 protein is one row after TCRdb ran MiXCR on the RT-PCR reads. The sample records 650,000 to 800,000 distinct CDR3 sequences, approximately 15% being singletons. The specimen comprised PBMCs from blood, sampled approximately 15 days before vaccination. These receptors were collected from a man aged 50 to 60 who received an inactivated influenza vaccine.

This clonotype was seen more than once but under ten times. This rearrangement joins TRBV13 to TRBJ2-7; D is tentatively TRBD1 or TRBD2 (7 bases each). CDR1 is PRHDT, CDR2 FYEKMQ, per germline (reference sequence). The CDR3 extends over 13 amino acids. The V end was cut by 6 bases, the J end by 5 bases, with 14 bases between. The chain's CDR3 is CASREGGGDEQYF. In nucleotides, the CDR3 is TGTGCCAGCAGGGAGGGAGGGGGCGACGAGCAGTACTTC.

This clonotype was observed a handful of times. CDR3 protein: CASSETGGGDTQYF. DNA for the CDR3: TGTGCCAGCAGCGAAACAGGGGGGGGAGATACGCAGTATTTT. The V call is TRBV9, the J call TRBJ2-3; D possibly corresponds to TRBD1 (8 bases). In germline, CDR1 is SGDLS, CDR2 YYNGEE. CDR3 length: 14 residues. The V and J ends lost 3 bases and 5 bases respectively, with 13 bases between them.

V is TRBV6-2 or TRBV6-3 and J is TRBJ2-7; D might be TRBD1 (6 bases). CDR3 length: 19 amino acids. Germline-derived CDR1 and CDR2 are MNHEY and SVGEGT. Trimming removed 2 bases from V and 2 bases from J, with 25 bases in between. CDR3 amino acids: CASSYDRQGKAYSPYEQYF. The DNA of the CDR3 is TGTGCCAGCAGTTACGACAGGCAGGGGAAAGCGTATAGCCCCTACGAGCAGTACTTC.

The CDR3 coding sequence is TGTGCCAGCAGTGGAGGGGCAGGGATAACCTACGAGCAGTACTTC. As protein: CASSGGAGITYEQYF. V is TRBV12-3 or TRBV12-4 and J is TRBJ2-7; a weak D match, TRBD2 (6 bases). V was trimmed by 5 bases and J by 2 bases, leaving 16 bases between them. The CDR3 spans 15 residues.

The J gene is TRBJ2-7, the V gene TRBV28, with 12 bases fitting TRBD2. CDR1 is MDHEN, CDR2 SYDVKM, per germline. The CDR3 extends over 18 amino acids. V lost 3 bases to trimming and J lost 3 bases; unmatched junction nucleotides: 12. The CDR3 nucleotides read TGTGCCAGCAGTTTCGGCAGAAAGGGACTAGCGGGTCTCTACGAGCAGTACTTC. Translated, it gives CASSFGRKGLAGLYEQYF. Looking up the rest from reference TRBV28 and TRBJ2-7 gives the full variable domain: DVKVTQSSRYLVKRTGEKVFLECVQDMDHENMFWYRQDPGLGLRLIYFSYDVKMKEKGDIPEGYSVSREKKERFSLILESASTNQTSMYLCASSFGRKGLAGLYEQYFGPGTRLTVT.

The chain couples TRBV28 to TRBJ2-7; perhaps TRBD2 as D (6 bases). Trimming pared 6 bases from V and 4 bases from J, leaving 10 bases between. The germline gives CDR1 MDHEN, CDR2 SYDVKM. The CDR3 contains 12 residues. The CDR3 coding sequence is TGTGCCAGCAGGCAGGAGGGATACGAGCAGTACTTC. Amino acid sequence: CASRQEGYEQYF.

This clonotype was detected a few times. The chain carries TRBV14 and TRBJ2-2; a possible D gene is TRBD1 (5 bases). The CDR3 sequence is 15 residues long. Trimming pared 4 bases from V and 3 bases from J, leaving 12 bases between. Per germline, CDR1 SGHDN and CDR2 FVKESK. CDR3 nucleotides: TGTGCCAGCAGCCCGCCAGGGTTCGACACCGGGGAGCTGTTTTTT. It is translated as CASSPPGFDTGELFF.

The chain links TRBV6-5 to TRBJ2-1; 7 bases line up with TRBD1. Per germline, CDR1 MNHEY and CDR2 SVGAGI. Trimming took 10 bases from V and 10 from J; bases not matched to a gene: 4. The CDR3 has 10 residues. CDR3 DNA sequence: TGTGCCACCAGGGGGAAAGAGCAGTTCTTC. Translation: CATRGKEQFF.

This clonotype was seen many times. V gene TRBV4-3 combines with J gene TRBJ2-3, with a possible D match to TRBD2 (5 bases). The CDR3 extends over 13 amino acids. V shed 1 base and J shed 9 bases, with 11 bases lying between them. In germline, CDR1 is LGHNA, CDR2 YSLEER. CDR3 protein: CASSQVAGSTQYF. DNA for the CDR3: TGCGCCAGCAGCCAAGTGGCGGGTAGCACGCAGTATTTT.

Comments on this clonotype: Relative to the germline gene, one junction end is altered; a read error may explain this. The chain links TRBV18 to TRBJ2-1, with 10 bases matching TRBD1. CDR1 and CDR2 (germline): KGHSH, LQKENI. The CDR3 sequence is 16 residues long. The CDR3 coding sequence is TGTGCCAGCTCACCGCCTGGGACAGGGGCCTACAATGAGCAGATCTTC. Translated, it gives CASSPPGTGAYNEQIF.

This clonotype occurred many times. The rearrangement joins TRBV5-1 to TRBJ2-5, with D possibly being TRBD2 (6 bases). The CDR3 has 15 residues. Per the germline V gene, CDR1 is SGHRS and CDR2 is YFSETQ. With 4 bases removed from V and 1 base from J, the gap between germline ends came to 14 bases. The chain's CDR3 is CASSPEWGGQETQYF. In DNA, the CDR3 is TGCGCCAGCAGCCCGGAGTGGGGAGGCCAAGAGACCCAGTACTTC.

The genes are TRBV6-4 and TRBJ2-3; D unresolved. Germline loops: CDR1 MRHNA, CDR2 SNTAGT. The ends were cut back, 3 bases at V and 2 bases at J, with 6 bases in the middle. The length of the CDR3 is 13 residues. The DNA for the CDR3 is TGTGCCAGCAGTGAGCAGGCCACAGATACGCAGTATTTT. Amino acid sequence: CASSEQATDTQYF.

This clonotype was seen only a few times. The rearrangement uses TRBV15 and TRBJ2-5; D uncertain. In germline, CDR1 is LNHNV, CDR2 YYDKDF (reference sequence). V lost 1 base and J lost 0, with 9 bases in between. This CDR3 has 15 residues. The CDR3 nucleotides read TGTGCCACCAGCAGAGCCTTGTACTACCAAGAGACCCAGTACTTC. Amino acid sequence: CATSRALYYQETQYF.

Worth noting for this clonotype: The junction shows a germline mismatch at one end, possibly a read error. The J gene is TRBJ1-4, the V gene TRBV7-9; a weak D match, TRBD1 (6 bases). Germline assignment: CDR1 SEHNR and CDR2 FQNEAQ (reference sequence). The CDR3 spans 15 residues. CDR3 amino acids: CASSLAGAANEKLFF. As DNA, the CDR3 is TGTGCCAGCAGCCTAGCGGGGGCAGCTAATGAAAAACTGTTTTTT.

This clonotype appeared once. The rearrangement joins TRBV11-2 to TRBJ2-3, with TRBD2 matching over 10 bases. CDR3 length: 20 amino acids. Germline assignment: CDR1 SGHAT and CDR2 FQNNGV. V lost 5 bases to trimming and J lost 6 bases; unmatched junction nucleotides: 23. This CDR3 is CASSPPGLAGAMWPADTQYF. In nucleotides, the CDR3 is TGTGCCAGCAGCCCCCCTGGGCTAGCGGGAGCAATGTGGCCGGCCGATACGCAGTATTTT.

Ten or more counts support this clonotype. V usage is TRBV12-3 or TRBV12-4 and J usage is TRBJ2-7; unclear D gene. Trimming removed 1 base at V and 3 bases at J, with 4 bases between. This CDR3 contains 12 residues. The DNA of the CDR3 is TGTGCCAGCAGTTTAGGTCTCTACGAGCAGTACTTC. Translated: CASSLGLYEQYF.

This clonotype was observed many times. V gene TRBV4-1 combines with J gene TRBJ1-1, with 7 bases lining up with TRBD1. This CDR3 comprises 16 residues. Germline CDR1 MGHRA, CDR2 YSYEKL. After removal of 4 bases from V and 3 bases from J, the junction contained 11 bases not matched to a gene. CDR3 DNA: TGCGCCAGCAGCCGGCTCGGGACAGCGGTATACACTGAAGCTTTCTTT. The encoded protein is CASSRLGTAVYTEAFF.

This clonotype came up many times. V usage is TRBV5-1 and J usage is TRBJ1-1; tentative D call: TRBD1 (6 bases). Trimming pared 0 bases from V and 5 bases from J, leaving 17 bases between. CDR3 length equals 16 residues. CDR1 and CDR2 from the germline V gene are SGHRS and YFSETQ. CDR3 DNA: TGCGCCAGCAGCTTGGCGGTGTCCAGGGGAGGAACTGAAGCTTTCTTT. Translation gives CASSLAVSRGGTEAFF.

The chain joins TRBV20-1 to TRBJ2-1; 7 bases are shared with TRBD2. Germline CDR1 reads DFQATT; CDR2 reads SNEGSKA (reference sequence). Germline trimming cut 4 bases from V and 5 bases from J; bases unmatched to any gene: 11. The CDR3 spans 15 residues. The CDR3: CSAKVRRLAHNEQFF. CDR3 DNA sequence: TGCAGTGCTAAGGTCCGGAGACTAGCACACAATGAGCAGTTCTTC.

V usage is TRBV27 and J usage is TRBJ2-1; D is possibly TRBD1 (5 bases). The CDR3 length is 16 residues. Germline V gene sequence: CDR1 MNHEY, CDR2 SMNVEV (reference sequence). Between the trimmed V and J ends, which lost 5 bases and 0 bases, there was a span of 14 bases. CDR3 coding DNA: TGTGCCAGCAGTGCACAACAGGTGAGCTCCTACAATGAGCAGTTCTTC. It specifies CASSAQQVSSYNEQFF.

The chain carries TRBV11-2 and TRBJ1-5; 9 bases align to TRBD1. The CDR3 loop spans 18 amino acids. Trimming removed 2 bases from V and 1 base from J; junction bases left unmatched: 9. Germline assignment: CDR1 SGHAT and CDR2 FQNNGV. DNA for the CDR3: TGTGCCAGCAGCTTAATAGCTACAGGGGGCCGGAGCAATCAGCCCCAGCATTTT. It encodes CASSLIATGGRSNQPQHF.

This clonotype appeared a few times. The chain links TRBV7-9 to TRBJ2-2; weak D call: TRBD1 (6 bases). The V and J ends lost 5 bases and 5 bases respectively, with 15 bases between them. The CDR3 is 15 residues long. Germline V lookup: CDR1 SEHNR, CDR2 FQNEAQ (reference sequence). CDR3 amino acids: CASSPRGPVTGELFF. The CDR3 coding sequence is TGTGCCAGCAGCCCCAGGGGTCCCGTTACCGGGGAGCTGTTTTTT.

This clonotype has at least ten counts. Here the CDR3 DNA reads TGTGCCAGCAGACGCGGGGGGGGGTATAGCAATCAGCCCCAGCATTTT. The encoded protein is CASRRGGGYSNQPQHF. V is TRBV12-3 or TRBV12-4 and J is TRBJ1-5; the D gene is possibly TRBD1 (5 bases). The CDR3 totals 16 residues. V dropped 6 bases and J dropped 0 bases, with 15 bases sitting between them.

In its sample, this clonotype was seen a few times. The chain combines TRBV7-2 with TRBJ1-2, with D possibly matching TRBD1 (5 bases). The CDR3 runs to 15 residues. Germline CDR1 and CDR2: SGHTA and FQGNSA. V lost 4 bases and J lost 3, with 15 bases in between. The CDR3 reads CASSSGALTHYGYTF. The CDR3, as DNA: TGTGCCAGCAGCTCCGGGGCCCTTACCCACTATGGCTACACCTTC.

The V and J genes are TRBV12-3 or TRBV12-4 and TRBJ1-4; D possibly corresponds to TRBD1 (6 bases). V was trimmed by 5 bases and J by 3 bases, leaving 10 bases between them. The CDR3 is 14 amino acids. CDR3 region: CASSTAGANEKLFF. The DNA for the CDR3 is TGTGCCAGCAGTACGGCAGGGGCTAATGAAAAACTGTTTTTT.

The chain is built from TRBV29-1 and TRBJ2-5; 9 nucleotides agree with TRBD1. There are 14 residues in the CDR3. Trimming cost V 7 bases and J 5 bases; bases outside gene matches: 11. Germline assignment: CDR1 SQVTM and CDR2 ANQGSEA. CDR3 nucleotide sequence: TGCAGCGCGGAAGCCCCGGGACAGGGTGAGACCCAGTACTTC. This sequence encodes CSAEAPGQGETQYF.

Here the CDR3 reads CASSQDIGQRYEQYF. The CDR3 region has the DNA TGCGCCAGCAGCCAAGATATAGGCCAGCGCTACGAGCAGTACTTC. The chain recombines TRBV4-3 with TRBJ2-7; D is unresolved. CDR3 length equals 15 residues. Trimming stripped 0 bases from V and 3 bases from J, with 12 bases between. The germline gives CDR1 LGHNA, CDR2 YSLEER.